Here is one T cell receptor (beta chain) with its context. Antigen specificity is unknown. The CDR3 sequence is 14 residues long. In germline, CDR1 is SGHAT, CDR2 FQNNGV. With V trimmed by 0 bases and J by 5 bases, 4 bases remained unmatched. TCRdb keeps only in-frame clones here, not all; method: immunoSEQ multiplex PCR. Of tens of thousands of clones listed, around 83% are singletons. Noted time point: time of PML onset. Every listed patient previously received interferon beta; all PML patients were women. This sample was taken from a study of multiple sclerosis patients with progressive multifocal leukoencephalopathy. Overall study results and limits: Most PML patients had lower entropy, suggesting less diverse TRB repertoires. Whether JC virus or general immunocompromise explains the findings remained unclear. At PML onset, no shared TRBV or TRBJ gene usage was seen.

V gene TRBV11-2 combines with J gene TRBJ2-7, with 7 bases identical to TRBD2. The sequence derives from a woman in her thirties with progressive multifocal leukoencephalopathy. Sample: PBMCs, taken from a patient treated with natalizumab. The DNA for the CDR3 is TGTGCCAGCAGCTTAGAAGCTAGCGGCCACGAGCAGTACTTC. This sequence encodes CASSLEASGHEQYF.